This T cell receptor (beta chain) was observed in a study of control samples from healthy donors and cancer patients. Repertoires were generated with immunoSEQ multiplex PCR, while TCRdb's copy carries only in-frame clones and drops some. This sample has approximately 76,000 clones, with approximately 80% found just once. CDR3 length: 16 residues. Germline V gene sequence: CDR1 MNHEY, CDR2 SVGAGI. V lost 2 bases to trimming and J lost 5 bases, with 15 bases between them. This clone was recorded a few times. Distinct nucleotide sequences in the sample also encode this CDR3. V and J are TRBV6-5 and TRBJ2-2, with a weak D call TRBD1 (6 bases). The sample taken for sequencing was PBMCs. The origin of this receptor is a man aged 55 to 70 with head and neck cancer. The CDR3 coding sequence is TGTGCCAGCAGTTACCCCGGGCAGGGGAGAACCGGGGAGCTGTTTTTT. It codes for CASSYPGQGRTGELFF.